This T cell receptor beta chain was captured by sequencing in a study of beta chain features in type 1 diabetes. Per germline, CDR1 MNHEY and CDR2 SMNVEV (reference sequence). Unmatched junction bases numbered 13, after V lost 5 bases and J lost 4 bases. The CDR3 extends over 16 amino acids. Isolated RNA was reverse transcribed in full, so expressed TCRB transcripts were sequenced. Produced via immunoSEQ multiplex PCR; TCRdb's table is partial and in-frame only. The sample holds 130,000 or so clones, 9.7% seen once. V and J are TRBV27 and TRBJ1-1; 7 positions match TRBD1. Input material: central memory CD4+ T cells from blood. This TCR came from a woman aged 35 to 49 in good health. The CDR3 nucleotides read TGTGCCAGCAGTACCCTTGGACAGGTAGTGGGCACTGAAGCTTTCTTT. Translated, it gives CASSTLGQVVGTEAFF.